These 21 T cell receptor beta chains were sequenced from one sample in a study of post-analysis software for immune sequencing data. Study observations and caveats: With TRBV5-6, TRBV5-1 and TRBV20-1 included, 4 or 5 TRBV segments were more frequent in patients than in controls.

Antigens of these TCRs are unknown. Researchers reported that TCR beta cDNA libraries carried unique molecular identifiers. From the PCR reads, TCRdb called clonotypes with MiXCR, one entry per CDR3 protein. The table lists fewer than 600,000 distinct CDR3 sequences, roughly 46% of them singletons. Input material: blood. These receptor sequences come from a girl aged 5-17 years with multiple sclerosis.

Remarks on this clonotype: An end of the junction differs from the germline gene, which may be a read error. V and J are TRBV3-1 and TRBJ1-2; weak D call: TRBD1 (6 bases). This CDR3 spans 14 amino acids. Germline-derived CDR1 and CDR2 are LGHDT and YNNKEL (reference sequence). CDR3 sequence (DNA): TGTGTCAGCAGCCAAGATACAGGGACATATGGCTACACCTTC. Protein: CVSSQDTGTYGYTF. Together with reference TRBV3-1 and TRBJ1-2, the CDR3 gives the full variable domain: DTAVSQTPKYLVTQMGNDKSIKCEQNLGHDTMYWYKQDSKKFLKIMFSYNNKELIINETVPNRFSPKSPDKAHLNLHINSLELGDSAVYFCVSSQDTGTYGYTFGSGTRLTVV.

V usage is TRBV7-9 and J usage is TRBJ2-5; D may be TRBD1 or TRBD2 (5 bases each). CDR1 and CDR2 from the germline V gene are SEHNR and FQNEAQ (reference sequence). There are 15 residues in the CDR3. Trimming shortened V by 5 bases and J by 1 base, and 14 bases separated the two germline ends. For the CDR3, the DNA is TGTGCCAGCAGCCCCGGGGCCCGGGTCCAAGAGACCCAGTACTTC. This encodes CASSPGARVQETQYF.

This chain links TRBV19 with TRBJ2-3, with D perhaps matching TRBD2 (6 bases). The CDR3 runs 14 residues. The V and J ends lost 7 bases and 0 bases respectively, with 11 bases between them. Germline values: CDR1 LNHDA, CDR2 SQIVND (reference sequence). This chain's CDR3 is CASTVAVSTDTQYF. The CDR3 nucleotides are TGTGCCAGTACCGTAGCGGTTAGCACAGATACGCAGTATTTT. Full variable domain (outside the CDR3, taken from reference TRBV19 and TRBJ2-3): DGGITQSPKYLFRKEGQNVTLSCEQNLNHDAMYWYRQDPGQGLRLIYYSQIVNDFQKGDIAEGYSVSREKKESFPLTVTSAQKNPTAFYLCASTVAVSTDTQYFGPGTRLTVL.

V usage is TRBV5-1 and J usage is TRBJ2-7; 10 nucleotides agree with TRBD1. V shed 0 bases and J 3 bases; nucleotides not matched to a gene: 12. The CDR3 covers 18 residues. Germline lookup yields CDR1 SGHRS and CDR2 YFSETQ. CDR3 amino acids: CASSLDFVRGTGDYEQYF. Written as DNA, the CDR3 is TGCGCCAGCAGCTTGGACTTTGTACGTGGGACAGGGGACTACGAGCAGTACTTC.

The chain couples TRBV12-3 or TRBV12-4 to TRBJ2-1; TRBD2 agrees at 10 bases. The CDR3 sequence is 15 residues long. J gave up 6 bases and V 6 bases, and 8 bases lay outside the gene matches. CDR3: CASRISGRVGNEQFF. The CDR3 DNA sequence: TGTGCCAGCAGGATAAGCGGGAGGGTGGGCAATGAGCAGTTCTTC.

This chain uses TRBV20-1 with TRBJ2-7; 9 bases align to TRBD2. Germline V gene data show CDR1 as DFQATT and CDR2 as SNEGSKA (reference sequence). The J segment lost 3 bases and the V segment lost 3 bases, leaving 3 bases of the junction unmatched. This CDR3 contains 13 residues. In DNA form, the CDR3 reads TGCAGTGCTAGGACTAGCGGCGACTACGAGCAGTACTTC. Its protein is CSARTSGDYEQYF.

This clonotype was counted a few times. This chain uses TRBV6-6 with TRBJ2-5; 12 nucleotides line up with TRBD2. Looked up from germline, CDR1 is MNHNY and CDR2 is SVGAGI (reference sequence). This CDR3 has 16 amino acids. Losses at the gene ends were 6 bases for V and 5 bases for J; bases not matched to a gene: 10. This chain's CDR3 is CASRPRLAGDEETQYF. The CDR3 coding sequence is TGTGCCAGCAGGCCGAGACTAGCGGGAGACGAGGAGACCCAGTACTTC.

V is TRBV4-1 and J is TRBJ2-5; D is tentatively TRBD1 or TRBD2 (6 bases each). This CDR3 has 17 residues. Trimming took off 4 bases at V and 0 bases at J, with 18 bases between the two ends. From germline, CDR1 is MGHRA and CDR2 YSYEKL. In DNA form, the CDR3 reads TGCGCCAGCAGCCTCCGGGGGCCGGAGGGGGACCAAGAGACCCAGTACTTC. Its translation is CASSLRGPEGDQETQYF.

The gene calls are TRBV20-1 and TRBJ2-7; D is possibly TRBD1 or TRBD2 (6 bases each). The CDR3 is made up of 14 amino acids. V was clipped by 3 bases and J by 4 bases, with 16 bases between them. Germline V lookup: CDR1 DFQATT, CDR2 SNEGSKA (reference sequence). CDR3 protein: CSARMGAGPYEQYF. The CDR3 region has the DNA TGCAGTGCTAGGATGGGGGCGGGGCCATACGAGCAGTACTTC.

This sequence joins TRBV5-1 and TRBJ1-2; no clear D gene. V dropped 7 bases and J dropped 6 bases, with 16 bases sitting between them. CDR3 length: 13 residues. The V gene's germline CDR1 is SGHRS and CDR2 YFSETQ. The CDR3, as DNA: TGCGCCAGCTCCAGCGGCGGACTAGATGGCTACACCTTC. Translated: CASSSGGLDGYTF.

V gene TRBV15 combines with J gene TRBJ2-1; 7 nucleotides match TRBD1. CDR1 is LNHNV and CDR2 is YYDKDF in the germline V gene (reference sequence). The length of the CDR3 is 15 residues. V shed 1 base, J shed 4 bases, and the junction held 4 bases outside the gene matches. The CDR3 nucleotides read TGTGCCACCAGCAGAGGACAGGGACATTACAATGAGCAGTTCTTC. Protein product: CATSRGQGHYNEQFF.

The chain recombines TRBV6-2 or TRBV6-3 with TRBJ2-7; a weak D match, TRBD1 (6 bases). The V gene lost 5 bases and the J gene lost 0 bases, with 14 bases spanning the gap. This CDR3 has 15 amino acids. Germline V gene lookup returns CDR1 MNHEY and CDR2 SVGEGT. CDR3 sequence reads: CASSSPRGSSYEQYF. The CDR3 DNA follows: TGTGCCAGCAGTAGTCCCAGGGGTAGCTCCTACGAGCAGTACTTC.

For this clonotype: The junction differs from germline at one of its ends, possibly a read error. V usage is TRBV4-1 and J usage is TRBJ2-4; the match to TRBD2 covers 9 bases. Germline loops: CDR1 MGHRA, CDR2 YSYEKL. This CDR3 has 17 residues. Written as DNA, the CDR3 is TGCGCCAGCACCCAAGGCGGCGGGAGGGAAGCCAAAAACATTCAGTACTTC. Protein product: CASTQGGGREAKNIQYF.

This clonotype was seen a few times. CDR3 loop: CASTGAGELFF. The CDR3 DNA sequence: TGTGCCAGCACAGGGGCCGGGGAGCTGTTTTTT. V is TRBV25-1 and J is TRBJ2-2; weak D call: TRBD1 (6 bases). V gave up 7 bases and J gave up 6 bases, with 6 bases separating them. The germline V gene has CDR1 MGHDK and CDR2 SYGVNS. The CDR3 runs to 11 residues.

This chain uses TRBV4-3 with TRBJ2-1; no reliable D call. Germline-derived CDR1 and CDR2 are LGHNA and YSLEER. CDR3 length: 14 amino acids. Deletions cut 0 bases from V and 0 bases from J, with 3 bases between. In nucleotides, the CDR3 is TGCGCCAGCAGCCAAGATGGCTCCTACAATGAGCAGTTCTTC. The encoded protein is CASSQDGSYNEQFF.

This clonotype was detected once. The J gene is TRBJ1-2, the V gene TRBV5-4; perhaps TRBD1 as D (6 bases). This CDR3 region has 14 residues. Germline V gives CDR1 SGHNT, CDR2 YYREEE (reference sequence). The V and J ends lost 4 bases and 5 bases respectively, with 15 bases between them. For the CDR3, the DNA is TGTGCCAGCAGCCCCGACGACAGGTGGTATGGCTACACCTTC. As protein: CASSPDDRWYGYTF.

As DNA, the CDR3 is TGTGCCAGCAGTTTTCAGTTACCCTCCTACAATGAGCAGTTCTTC. Its protein product is CASSFQLPSYNEQFF. J is TRBJ2-1 and V is TRBV6-5; no definite D call. Germline V gene lookup returns CDR1 MNHEY and CDR2 SVGAGI. This CDR3 has 15 residues. Trimming cost V 4 bases and J 0 bases, with 10 bases left between them.

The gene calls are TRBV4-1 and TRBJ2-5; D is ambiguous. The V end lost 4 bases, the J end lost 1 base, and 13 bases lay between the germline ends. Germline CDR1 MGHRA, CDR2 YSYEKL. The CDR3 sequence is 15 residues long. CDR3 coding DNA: TGCGCCAGCAGCCCCCGCGGTTACTTCCAAGAGACCCAGTACTTC. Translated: CASSPRGYFQETQYF.

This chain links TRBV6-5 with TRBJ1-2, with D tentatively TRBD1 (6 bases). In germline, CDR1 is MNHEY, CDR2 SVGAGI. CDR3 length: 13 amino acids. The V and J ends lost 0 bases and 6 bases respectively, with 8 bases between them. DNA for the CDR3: TGTGCCAGCAGTTACTCGACAGGTGATGGCTACACCTTC. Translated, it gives CASSYSTGDGYTF.

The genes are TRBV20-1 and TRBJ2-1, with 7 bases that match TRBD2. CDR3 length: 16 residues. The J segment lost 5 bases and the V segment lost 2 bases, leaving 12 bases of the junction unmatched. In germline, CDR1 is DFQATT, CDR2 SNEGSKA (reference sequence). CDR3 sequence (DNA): TGCAGTGCTAGAAAGTCTAGCGGTCTCAAAAACAATGAGCAGTTCTTC. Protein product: CSARKSSGLKNNEQFF.

In DNA form, the CDR3 reads TGCGCCAGCAGCTTACCAGGGGCCGCGAACACCGGGGAGCTGTTTTTT. It translates to CASSLPGAANTGELFF. The J gene is TRBJ2-2, the V gene TRBV5-1; the D gene is possibly TRBD1 (6 bases). Between the trimmed V and J ends, which lost 2 bases and 0 bases, there was a span of 11 bases. CDR3 size: 16 residues. CDR1 and CDR2 (germline): SGHRS, YFSETQ.